The 27 T cell receptor beta chains in this list originate from one sample, sequenced in a study of cytomegalovirus exposure and HLA in healthy donors. The study ran its PCR with 60 Vbeta and 13 Jbeta primers. The table came from immunoSEQ multiplex PCR; TCRdb's copy has only in-frame clones and leaves some out. The sample contains over 110,000 clones, around 79% of which appear only once. Sample: PBMCs. The receptors come from a man younger than 30 in good health and CMV-seronegative.

This clone has just a few counts. The CDR3 DNA reads TGCAGCGTTAGCCTTTGGAGGGGAACCTACGAGCAGTACTTC. It yields the protein CSVSLWRGTYEQYF. This chain joins TRBV29-1 and TRBJ2-7; weak D call: TRBD2 (6 bases). Germline V lookup: CDR1 SQVTM, CDR2 ANQGSEA. CDR3 size: 14 residues. Trimming left V 5 bases short and J 2 bases short, with 16 bases between.

This chain uses TRBV18 with TRBJ1-1; D remains unclear. V shed 3 bases and J shed 3 bases, with 14 bases lying between them. Germline loops: CDR1 KGHSH, CDR2 LQKENI. The length of the CDR3 is 15 residues. The CDR3, as DNA: TGTGCCAGCTCACCCACCCAGGACTGGTACACTGAAGCTTTCTTT. Its translation: CASSPTQDWYTEAFF.

The chain uses TRBV6-4 and TRBJ2-1; 10 bases map to TRBD2. Germline CDR1 MRHNA, CDR2 SNTAGT. The junction had 1 base not matched to a gene; V was cut back by 5 bases and J by 0 bases. The CDR3 sequence is 15 residues long. The CDR3 region is CASSPSGGSYNEQFF. The CDR3 bases are TGTGCCAGCAGTCCTAGCGGGGGCTCCTACAATGAGCAGTTCTTC.

The chain uses TRBV19 and TRBJ1-5, with 12 bases lining up with TRBD1. This CDR3 spans 17 amino acids. Germline V gives CDR1 LNHDA, CDR2 SQIVND (reference sequence). The junction had 10 bases not matched to a gene; V was cut back by 4 bases and J by 6 bases. CDR3 nucleotide sequence: TGTGCCAGTAGTACCGGGGACAGGGGGCCGTTTTCTCAGCCCCAGCATTTT. Translation gives CASSTGDRGPFSQPQHF.

Regarding this clone: A junction boundary mismatches the germline segment, possibly from a read error. Written as DNA, the CDR3 is TGTTCCAGCAGCTTAGAATTAGTGGAGAATTCACCCCTCCACTTT. It encodes CSSSLELVENSPLHF. This chain connects TRBV7-9 to TRBJ1-6; unclear D gene. The CDR3 runs to 15 residues. Germline CDR1 reads SEHNR; CDR2 reads FQNEAQ (reference sequence).

This clone has more than one count but fewer than ten. The chain links TRBV4-3 to TRBJ1-1; 9 bases agree with TRBD1. Trimming cost V 3 bases and J 4 bases; bases outside gene matches: 0. Germline V gene data show CDR1 as LGHNA and CDR2 as YSLEER. This CDR3 contains 13 residues. The DNA of the CDR3 is TGCGCCAGCAGCCAGGGACAGGGCACTGAAGCTTTCTTT. Translation gives CASSQGQGTEAFF.

This chain joins TRBV18 and TRBJ1-3; D perhaps matches TRBD1 (6 bases). CDR1 and CDR2 (germline): KGHSH, LQKENI. CDR3 length: 16 amino acids. With 2 bases removed from V and 0 bases from J, the gap between germline ends came to 11 bases. The chain's CDR3 is CASSPNRAGSGNTIYF. The DNA for the CDR3 is TGTGCCAGCTCACCAAACAGGGCAGGCTCTGGAAACACCATATATTTT.

This clone was counted once. V gene TRBV18 combines with J gene TRBJ1-1; D gene unclear. This CDR3 is 13 amino acids long. From germline, CDR1 is KGHSH and CDR2 LQKENI. With 3 bases removed from V and 1 base from J, the gap between germline ends came to 6 bases. CDR3 sequence (DNA): TGTGCCAGCTCACCCCCAGGGAACACTGAAGCTTTCTTT. It codes for CASSPPGNTEAFF.

This chain links TRBV7-2 with TRBJ1-5; D uncertain. Per germline, CDR1 SGHTA and CDR2 FQGNSA. The CDR3 spans 13 residues. V lost 4 bases and J 7 bases, leaving 11 bases between the germline ends. The CDR3 nucleotides are TGTGCCAGCAGCTCTCGCAGGTACCAGCCCCAGCATTTT. Translation: CASSSRRYQPQHF.

In regard to this clone: This specimen includes other DNA sequences encoding the same CDR3. The gene calls are TRBV18 and TRBJ1-1; D is perhaps TRBD1 (6 bases). Germline V gene lookup returns CDR1 KGHSH and CDR2 LQKENI. V lost 2 bases to trimming and J lost 0 bases, with 7 bases between them. There are 14 residues in the CDR3. The CDR3, as DNA: TGTGCCAGCTCACCAGGACAGCTGAACACTGAAGCTTTCTTT. This translates into CASSPGQLNTEAFF.

The J gene is TRBJ2-5, the V gene TRBV5-8; 9 bases fit TRBD2. CDR3 length: 16 amino acids. J lost 4 bases, V lost 0 bases, and 7 bases had no gene match. CDR1 SGHTS and CDR2 YDEGEE come from the germline V gene. DNA for the CDR3: TGTGCCAGCAGCTTGGGCGGCGGGGGGGCCCGAGAGACCCAGTACTTC. Its protein is CASSLGGGGARETQYF.

V and J are TRBV6-1 and TRBJ2-1; D not resolved. This CDR3 is built from 16 residues. Germline values: CDR1 MNHNS, CDR2 SASEGT. Trimming pared 2 bases from V and 0 bases from J, leaving 11 bases between. Here the CDR3 reads CASSERTPSSYNEQFF. The CDR3 nucleotides read TGTGCCAGCAGTGAAAGAACACCAAGCTCCTACAATGAGCAGTTCTTC.

The V and J genes are TRBV10-3 and TRBJ1-2, with TRBD1 identical over 9 bases. Germline assignment: CDR1 ENHRY and CDR2 SYGVKD. The CDR3 loop spans 17 amino acids. The trim removed 10 bases at V and 3 bases at J, leaving 18 bases unmatched. The CDR3 is CASRTFQVDRGDYGYTF. CDR3 sequence (DNA): TGTGCCAGCAGAACTTTTCAGGTGGACAGGGGCGACTATGGCTACACCTTC.

This clone was seen a single time. The chain combines TRBV2 with TRBJ2-3; D might be TRBD1 (5 bases). This CDR3 comprises 15 residues. The V end lost 7 bases, the J end lost 2 bases, and 16 bases lay between the germline ends. The germline V gene encodes CDR1 SNHLY and CDR2 FYNNEI. The CDR3 region is CASKIDRVSTDTQYF. The DNA of the CDR3 is TGTGCCAGCAAGATAGACAGAGTGTCCACAGATACGCAGTATTTT.

The chain joins TRBV7-3 to TRBJ1-6, with 10 bases fitting TRBD1. This CDR3 region has 14 residues. Germline CDR1 reads SGHTA; CDR2 reads FQGTGA. Trimming removed 4 bases from V and 9 bases from J; junction bases left unmatched: 3. The CDR3 DNA follows: TGTGCCAGCAGCTCGACAGGGGGCCGTTCACCCCTCCACTTT. Protein: CASSSTGGRSPLHF.

This clone turned up a few times. V gene TRBV6-1 combines with J gene TRBJ1-1; TRBD1 is a possible D gene (5 bases). This CDR3 contains 15 residues. Germline V gives CDR1 MNHNS, CDR2 SASEGT. Trimming shortened V by 4 bases and J by 3 bases, and 15 bases separated the two germline ends. CDR3 DNA sequence: TGTGCCAGCAGTGCATCCACGCTAGGGGACACTGAAGCTTTCTTT. Its translation is CASSASTLGDTEAFF.

The rearrangement joins TRBV9 to TRBJ1-2; 7 bases map to TRBD1. CDR3 length equals 16 residues. CDR1 is SGDLS, CDR2 YYNGEE, per germline. Trimming at V came to 0 bases and at J to 8 bases, leaving 13 bases not matched to a gene. The CDR3 sequence: CASSVAPADREDGYTF. The CDR3 DNA reads as TGTGCCAGCAGCGTAGCCCCAGCCGACAGGGAGGACGGCTACACCTTC.

The chain is built from TRBV7-9 and TRBJ2-3; 8 bases fit TRBD1. V dropped 4 bases and J dropped 2; count of bases not matched to a gene: 8. Germline V gene lookup returns CDR1 SEHNR and CDR2 FQNEAQ (reference sequence). The CDR3 loop spans 16 amino acids. Written as DNA, the CDR3 is TGTGCCAGCAGCTCCCGGACAGGGAAAAACACAGATACGCAGTATTTT. It translates to CASSSRTGKNTDTQYF. Variable domain in full (rest from reference TRBV7-9 and TRBJ2-3): DTGVSQNPRHKITKRGQNVTFRCDPISEHNRLYWYRQTLGQGPEFLTYFQNEAQLEKSRLLSDRFSAERPKGSFSTLEIQRTEQGDSAMYLCASSSRTGKNTDTQYFGPGTRLTVL.

The rearrangement joins TRBV14 to TRBJ2-3; D is ambiguous. The germline V gene encodes CDR1 SGHDN and CDR2 FVKESK. This CDR3 contains 17 residues. V dropped 4 bases and J dropped 1 base, with 18 bases sitting between them. The CDR3 sequence is CASSPPIRVLGTDTQYF. The CDR3 nucleotides read TGTGCCAGCAGCCCCCCTATCCGGGTCTTGGGCACAGATACGCAGTATTTT.

This clone was seen just once. The J gene is TRBJ2-5, the V gene TRBV6-4; 9 positions match TRBD1. TRBJ2-7 explains the end of the DNA better; the J call may be wrong. Germline CDR1 MRHNA, CDR2 SNTAGT. CDR3 length equals 14 residues. The CDR3 sequence is CASSPGQGFSEQYF. The CDR3 DNA reads as TGTGCCAGCAGTCCGGGACAGGGTTTTTCCGAGCAGTACTTC.

The chain is built from TRBV9 and TRBJ2-1, with TRBD1 as a possible D gene (5 bases). V shed 3 bases and J shed 8 bases, with 9 bases lying between them. CDR3 size: 12 residues. CDR1 SGDLS and CDR2 YYNGEE come from the germline V gene. The CDR3 loop reads CASSGRVYEQFF. CDR3 DNA: TGTGCCAGCAGCGGCAGGGTTTATGAGCAGTTCTTC.

This chain's CDR3 is CASSTPISGVRPSNEQFF. CDR3 DNA sequence: TGTGCCAGCAGTACCCCAATATCCGGGGTTCGGCCATCCAATGAGCAGTTCTTC. The chain carries TRBV27 and TRBJ2-1; TRBD2 might be the D (5 bases). The CDR3 is 18 residues long. Germline V CDR1 and CDR2: MNHEY, SMNVEV (reference sequence). The V end was cut by 5 bases, the J end by 6 bases, with 26 bases between.

V gene TRBV2 combines with J gene TRBJ1-6; maybe TRBD1 (6 bases). V gave up 8 bases and J gave up 10 bases, with 12 bases separating them. This CDR3 has 12 residues. Per the germline V gene, CDR1 is SNHLY and CDR2 is FYNNEI. The DNA of the CDR3 is TGTGCCAGCTACAGGGTTGGATCACCCCTCCACTTT. Its protein product is CASYRVGSPLHF.

There are a few counts of this clone. The V gene is TRBV5-5, the J gene TRBJ1-2; 7 bases agree with TRBD1. CDR1 is SGHKS, CDR2 YYEKEE, per germline (reference sequence). This CDR3 contains 13 residues. V was pared by 4 bases and J by 2 bases, with 2 bases of the junction left unmatched. The CDR3 protein is CASSQTGNYGYTF. For the CDR3, the DNA is TGTGCCAGCAGCCAGACAGGGAACTATGGCTACACCTTC.

The chain carries TRBV7-6 and TRBJ2-1, with 10 bases lining up with TRBD1. Trimming removed 8 bases from V and 6 bases from J; junction bases left unmatched: 7. The V gene's germline CDR1 is SGHVS and CDR2 FNYEAQ. The CDR3 covers 14 residues. The CDR3 nucleotides read TGTGCCAGCGGGAGACAGGGGGCAGGCAATGAGCAGTTCTTC. It is translated as CASGRQGAGNEQFF.

The chain uses TRBV7-9 and TRBJ2-5, with TRBD1 matching 10 bases. Germline assignment: CDR1 SEHNR and CDR2 FQNEAQ (reference sequence). The CDR3 is 14 residues long. J lost 2 bases, V lost 5 bases, and 2 bases had no gene match. In DNA, the CDR3 is TGTGCCAGCAGCATGGGACAGGGGCAAGAGACCCAGTACTTC. This encodes CASSMGQGQETQYF.

Here the CDR3 DNA reads TGCGCCAGCAGCCCCAAGGGGCGGGGGGCCGGCACCGGGGAGCTGTTTTTT. This gives the protein CASSPKGRGAGTGELFF. The chain has TRBV5-1 and TRBJ2-2; 8 bases agree with TRBD2. The J segment lost 4 bases and the V segment lost 4 bases, leaving 12 bases of the junction unmatched. Germline CDR1 SGHRS, CDR2 YFSETQ. The CDR3 sequence is 17 residues long.